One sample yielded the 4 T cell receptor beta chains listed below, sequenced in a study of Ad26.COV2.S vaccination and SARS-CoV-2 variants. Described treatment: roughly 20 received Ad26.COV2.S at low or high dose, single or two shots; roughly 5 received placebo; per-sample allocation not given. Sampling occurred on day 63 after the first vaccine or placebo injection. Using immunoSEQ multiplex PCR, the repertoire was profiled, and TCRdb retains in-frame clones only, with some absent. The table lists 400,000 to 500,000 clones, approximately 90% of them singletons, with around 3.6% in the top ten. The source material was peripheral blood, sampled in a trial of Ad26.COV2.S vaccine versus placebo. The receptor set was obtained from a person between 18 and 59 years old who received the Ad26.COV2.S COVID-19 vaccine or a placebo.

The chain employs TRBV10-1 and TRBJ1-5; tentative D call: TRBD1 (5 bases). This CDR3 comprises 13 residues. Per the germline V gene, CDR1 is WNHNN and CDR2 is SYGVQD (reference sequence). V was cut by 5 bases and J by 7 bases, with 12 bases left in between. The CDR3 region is CASSRGEGQPQHF. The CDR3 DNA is TGCGCCAGCAGTAGGGGAGAAGGGCAGCCCCAGCATTTT.

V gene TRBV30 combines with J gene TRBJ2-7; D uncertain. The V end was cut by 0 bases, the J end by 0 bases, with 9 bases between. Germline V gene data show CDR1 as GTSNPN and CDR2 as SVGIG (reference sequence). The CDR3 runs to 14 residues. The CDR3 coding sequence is TGTGCCTGGAGTGTACGAAGGGCCTCCTACGAGCAGTACTTC. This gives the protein CAWSVRRASYEQYF.

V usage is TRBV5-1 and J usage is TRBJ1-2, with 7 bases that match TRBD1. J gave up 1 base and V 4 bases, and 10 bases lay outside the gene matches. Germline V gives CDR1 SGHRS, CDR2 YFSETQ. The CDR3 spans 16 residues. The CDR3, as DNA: TGCGCCAGCAGCAGGGGGGGACAGACAGTTAACTATGGCTACACCTTC. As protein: CASSRGGQTVNYGYTF.

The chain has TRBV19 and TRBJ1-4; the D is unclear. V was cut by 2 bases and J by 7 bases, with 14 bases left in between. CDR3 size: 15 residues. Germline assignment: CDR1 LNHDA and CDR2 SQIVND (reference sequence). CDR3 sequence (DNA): TGTGCCAGTAGTATAAGCTACGGTTTGGGTGAAAAACTGTTTTTT. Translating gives CASSISYGLGEKLFF.